This T cell receptor beta chain was captured in a study of control samples from healthy donors and cancer patients. V shed 2 bases and J shed 4 bases, with 7 bases lying between them. The V gene's germline CDR1 is SGHKS and CDR2 YYEKEE (reference sequence). The CDR3 extends over 13 amino acids. Libraries were prepared by immunoSEQ multiplex PCR; TCRdb keeps only in-frame clonotypes and omits some of them. This sample yields 260,000 or so clones, of which around 79% are seen a single time; 13% belongs to the top ten. This sequence was found in a woman aged 55-70 years with lung cancer. The sample taken for sequencing was PBMCs. V is TRBV5-5 and J is TRBJ2-1, with D uncertain. DNA of the CDR3: TGTGCCAGCAGCTTCTCAGCGTACAATGAGCAGTTCTTC. As protein: CASSFSAYNEQFF. The whole variable domain, remainder taken from reference TRBV5-5 and TRBJ2-1, is DAGVTQSPTHLIKTRGQQVTLRCSPISGHKSVSWYQQVLGQGPQFIFQYYEKEERGRGNFPDRFSARQFPNYSSELNVNALLLGDSALYLCASSFSAYNEQFFGPGTRLTVL.